This T cell receptor beta chain was documented in a study of blood T cells in healthy people across ages. The study, taken as a whole, reports: Estimated diversity across one million T cells was deemed an underestimate.

Samples each yielded at least 6 micrograms of total RNA. Together with a sample-barcoded 5' primer, a J-beta primer mix was included in a second PCR lasting about 7 to 11 cycles. Researchers report that a template-switch adaptor with 12 random nucleotides tagged each cDNA molecule. CDR3-containing paired-end reads numbering at least 3 million came from each sample. A single record per CDR3 protein comes from TCRdb applying MiXCR to the 5' RACE reads. Of about 1.6 million distinct CDR3 sequences listed, around 36% were seen once; the top ten hold about 11%. CDR1 is MNHEY and CDR2 is SVGEGT in the germline V gene. The CDR3 has 15 amino acids. J gave up 7 bases and V 9 bases, and 12 bases lay outside the gene matches. Concerning this clonotype itself: The antigen is undetermined.

The receptor's source is a woman aged 25 to 45 in good health. The J gene is TRBJ2-5, the V gene TRBV6-2 or TRBV6-3; TRBD2 matches 12 bases. The sequenced material came from blood. The CDR3 DNA follows: TGTGCCAGTAGCCTAGCGGGGGGGCCGATTGGGACCCAGTACTTC. Translating it yields CASSLAGGPIGTQYF.